Each of the 22 T cell receptor beta chains below was sequenced from the same sample in a study of cytomegalovirus exposure and HLA in healthy donors. Primers included in the PCR were 60 Vbeta and 13 Jbeta primers. Sequencing was performed with immunoSEQ multiplex PCR; in TCRdb, only in-frame clones are kept and a portion is missing. The data show about 67,000 clones, with around 89% seen just once and around 10% held by the top ten. The sequencing input was PBMCs. Receptor source: a woman in her twenties or thirties in good health and CMV-seropositive.

Here the CDR3 reads CASSEGTAGNTIYF. DNA for the CDR3: TGTGCCAGCAGTGAGGGGACAGCAGGAAACACCATATATTTT. The chain is built from TRBV25-1 and TRBJ1-3, with TRBD1 identical over 7 bases. CDR1 is MGHDK, CDR2 SYGVNS, per germline. This CDR3 spans 14 amino acids. Unmatched junction bases numbered 3, after V lost 3 bases and J lost 4 bases. The full variable domain, its missing parts supplied by reference TRBV25-1 and TRBJ1-3, is EADIYQTPRYLVIGTGKKITLECSQTMGHDKMYWYQQDPGMELHLIHYSYGVNSTEKGDLSSESTVSRIRTEHFPLTLESARPSHTSQYLCASSEGTAGNTIYFGEGSWLTVV.

The V call is TRBV19, the J call TRBJ1-1; no definite D call. CDR1 is LNHDA, CDR2 SQIVND, per germline (reference sequence). The CDR3 consists of 13 residues. The V and J ends lost 6 bases and 1 base respectively, with 9 bases between them. CDR3 amino acids: CASRWQRNTEAFF. CDR3 nucleotide sequence: TGTGCCAGTAGATGGCAGCGGAACACTGAAGCTTTCTTT.

The V gene is TRBV7-9, the J gene TRBJ1-2; 7 nucleotides match TRBD1. This CDR3 contains 14 residues. The germline gives CDR1 SEHNR, CDR2 FQNEAQ (reference sequence). After removal of 5 bases from V and 8 bases from J, the junction contained 11 bases not matched to a gene. This CDR3 reads CASSPRGGIRGYTF. In DNA, the CDR3 is TGTGCCAGCAGCCCTAGAGGGGGCATAAGGGGCTACACCTTC. The full variable domain, in which reference TRBV7-9 and TRBJ1-2 provide the parts outside the CDR3, is DTGVSQNPRHKITKRGQNVTFRCDPISEHNRLYWYRQTLGQGPEFLTYFQNEAQLEKSRLLSDRFSAERPKGSFSTLEIQRTEQGDSAMYLCASSPRGGIRGYTFGSGTRLTVV.

The V call is TRBV7-9, the J call TRBJ2-1, with 9 bases that match TRBD2. V shed 11 bases and J 4 bases; nucleotides not matched to a gene: 6. This CDR3 has 13 residues. Germline CDR1 reads SEHNR; CDR2 reads FQNEAQ (reference sequence). The CDR3 coding sequence is TGTGCCGAAAGACTAGCGGAGTACAATGAGCAGTTCTTC. It specifies CAERLAEYNEQFF.

A single count supports this clone. The chain has TRBV27 and TRBJ2-2, with TRBD2 identical over 13 bases. Germline loops: CDR1 MNHEY, CDR2 SMNVEV (reference sequence). J gave up 0 bases and V 5 bases, and 9 bases lay outside the gene matches. The CDR3 has 19 amino acids. The CDR3 region has the DNA TGTGCCAGCAGTCCAAGAGGACTAGCGGGAGCCTCGAACACCGGGGAGCTGTTTTTT. Its protein is CASSPRGLAGASNTGELFF.

V usage is TRBV11-2 and J usage is TRBJ2-1; 7 bases are shared with TRBD2. Trimming took 4 bases from V and 1 from J; bases not matched to a gene: 10. Germline assignment: CDR1 SGHAT and CDR2 FQNNGV. The CDR3 has 17 amino acids. DNA of the CDR3: TGTGCCAGCAGCTCCTCCTGGGGGGGAGTATCCTACAATGAGCAGTTCTTC. Protein sequence: CASSSSWGGVSYNEQFF.

This clone was seen just once. The V gene is TRBV19, the J gene TRBJ1-1; D call uncertain. CDR1 is LNHDA and CDR2 is SQIVND in the germline V gene (reference sequence). With 4 bases removed from V and 3 bases from J, the gap between germline ends came to 12 bases. CDR3 length equals 14 residues. In DNA, the CDR3 is TGTGCCAGTAGTAGGGAGCACTGGTACACTGAAGCTTTCTTT. It yields the protein CASSREHWYTEAFF.

This clone was seen a single time. The chain uses TRBV28 and TRBJ1-2; D remains ambiguous. The V gene lost 5 bases and the J gene lost 4 bases, with 11 bases spanning the gap. The V gene's germline CDR1 is MDHEN and CDR2 SYDVKM. The CDR3 is 13 residues long. CDR3 amino acids: CASSPLEVYGYTF. The CDR3 DNA reads TGTGCCAGCAGTCCGTTGGAGGTCTATGGCTACACCTTC.

This chain links TRBV7-2 with TRBJ2-1; the match to TRBD1 covers 9 bases. The germline V gene has CDR1 SGHTA and CDR2 FQGNSA. V shed 6 bases and J 8 bases; nucleotides not matched to a gene: 11. This CDR3 is 15 amino acids long. As DNA, the CDR3 is TGTGCCAGCAGGAGGGGACAGGGAAATACTCATGAGCAGTTCTTC. As protein: CASRRGQGNTHEQFF.

This clone was seen a few times. The rearrangement uses TRBV19 and TRBJ2-1; 8 bases fit TRBD2. The CDR3 covers 15 residues. Germline loops: CDR1 LNHDA, CDR2 SQIVND (reference sequence). V lost 4 bases to trimming and J lost 6 bases; unmatched junction nucleotides: 8. CDR3 nucleotides: TGTGCCAGTAGTACTATAGCGGGACTAGGCAATGAGCAGTTCTTC. This translates into CASSTIAGLGNEQFF.

This chain links TRBV6-1 with TRBJ2-1; D unclear. V gave up 7 bases and J gave up 0 bases, with 13 bases separating them. The CDR3 totals 15 residues. The germline V gene has CDR1 MNHNS and CDR2 SASEGT. In DNA, the CDR3 is TGTGCCAGCACCGAGGAGTGGAGCTCCTACAATGAGCAGTTCTTC. Translating it yields CASTEEWSSYNEQFF.

The chain combines TRBV7-9 with TRBJ1-1; 9 bases align to TRBD1. This CDR3 spans 16 amino acids. Germline trimming cut 6 bases from V and 0 bases from J; bases unmatched to any gene: 8. The germline V gene encodes CDR1 SEHNR and CDR2 FQNEAQ (reference sequence). CDR3 sequence reads: CASRSTGGRLNTEAFF. The DNA of the CDR3 is TGTGCCAGCAGGTCCACAGGGGGCAGGCTGAACACTGAAGCTTTCTTT.

The J gene is TRBJ1-5, the V gene TRBV7-9; 8 bases fit TRBD1. V shed 5 bases, J shed 2 bases, and the junction held 5 bases outside the gene matches. The CDR3 runs 15 residues. Germline CDR1 is SEHNR and CDR2 is FQNEAQ (reference sequence). In nucleotides, the CDR3 is TGTGCCAGCAGCGACGGACAGGGTGGCAATCAGCCCCAGCATTTT. It is translated as CASSDGQGGNQPQHF.

The DNA of the CDR3 is TGTGCCAGCAGTCCTAAAGCGGGAGGCCCCTACGAGCAGTACTTC. This gives the protein CASSPKAGGPYEQYF. The chain joins TRBV27 to TRBJ2-7; 9 nucleotides match TRBD2. Germline V gene lookup returns CDR1 MNHEY and CDR2 SMNVEV (reference sequence). CDR3 length: 15 amino acids. V dropped 5 bases and J dropped 2; count of bases not matched to a gene: 7.

The chain couples TRBV5-1 to TRBJ1-1; no clear D. Trimming pared 0 bases from V and 0 bases from J, leaving 9 bases between. Germline V gives CDR1 SGHRS, CDR2 YFSETQ. The CDR3 runs 15 residues. The CDR3 DNA reads as TGCGCCAGCAGCTTGGGGGCTTCTATGAACACTGAAGCTTTCTTT. It translates to CASSLGASMNTEAFF.

This clone was detected only once. The rearrangement joins TRBV30 to TRBJ2-1; 14 bases are a match to TRBD2. The junction had 7 bases not matched to a gene; V was cut back by 2 bases and J by 7 bases. Germline V gene lookup returns CDR1 GTSNPN and CDR2 SVGIG (reference sequence). The CDR3 spans 16 residues. As DNA, the CDR3 is TGTGCCTGGAGTCTTGGGACTAGCGGGAGCTTAAATGAGCAGTTCTTC. It is translated as CAWSLGTSGSLNEQFF. Supplemented by reference TRBV30 and TRBJ2-1, the full variable domain reads SQTIHQWPATLVQPVGSPLSLECTVEGTSNPNLYWYRQAAGRGLQLLFYSVGIGQISSEVPQNLSASRPQDRQFILSSKKLLLSDSGFYLCAWSLGTSGSLNEQFFGPGTRLTVL.

Written as DNA, the CDR3 is TGCGCCAGCAGTGGAAGACTAGCGGGAGGGTTTTACGAGCAGTACTTC. Translated: CASSGRLAGGFYEQYF. This rearrangement joins TRBV10-1 to TRBJ2-7; TRBD2 aligns across 14 bases. CDR3 size: 16 residues. Trimming removed 4 bases from V and 4 bases from J; junction bases left unmatched: 6. Germline-derived CDR1 and CDR2 are WNHNN and SYGVQD (reference sequence).

The chain uses TRBV7-3 and TRBJ2-3; 9 positions match TRBD1. This CDR3 spans 15 amino acids. V trimming: 1 base; J trimming: 4 bases; junction bases outside the gene matches: 3. The V gene's germline CDR1 is SGHTA and CDR2 FQGTGA. CDR3 sequence (DNA): TGTGCCAGCAGCTTAATCGGGACAGGGTCAGATACGCAGTATTTT. Translated, it gives CASSLIGTGSDTQYF.

The gene calls are TRBV4-1 and TRBJ1-2; 8 bases line up with TRBD1. V gave up 3 bases and J gave up 2 bases; unmatched junction bases: 5. The CDR3 is made up of 15 amino acids. Germline CDR1 reads MGHRA; CDR2 reads YSYEKL. In nucleotides, the CDR3 is TGCGCCAGCAGCCAGTTCCGGACAGGGAACTATGGCTACACCTTC. Its protein product is CASSQFRTGNYGYTF.

The V call is TRBV5-4, the J call TRBJ2-1; D not resolved. The CDR3 has 16 amino acids. The V gene's germline CDR1 is SGHNT and CDR2 YYREEE (reference sequence). The V end was cut by 4 bases, the J end by 7 bases, with 21 bases between. The CDR3 loop reads CASSRYFLSNLNEQFF. CDR3 bases: TGTGCCAGCAGCCGTTATTTTCTAAGTAACCTTAATGAGCAGTTCTTC.

The V call is TRBV11-2, the J call TRBJ1-6; D gene ambiguous. Per the germline V gene, CDR1 is SGHAT and CDR2 is FQNNGV. This CDR3 contains 17 residues. The V end lost 6 bases, the J end lost 10 bases, and 25 bases lay between the germline ends. The chain's CDR3 is CASRGGGSIIRGSPLHF. For the CDR3, the DNA is TGTGCCAGCAGGGGAGGCGGAAGTATAATTCGTGGGTCACCCCTCCACTTT.

This clone was recorded once. This chain connects TRBV5-1 to TRBJ1-2; unclear D gene. V was shortened by 0 bases and J by 8 bases, with 11 bases between the two germline ends. CDR3 length: 13 residues. The V gene's germline CDR1 is SGHRS and CDR2 YFSETQ. The chain's CDR3 is CASSLERGSGYTF. CDR3 bases: TGCGCCAGCAGCTTGGAGCGGGGATCCGGCTACACCTTC.